A selection of T cell receptor beta chains follows, all from one sample in a study of chemoradiotherapy in HPV16-positive cancers. Sequenced by immunoSEQ multiplex PCR; TCRdb stores in-frame clones only, minus some. This table has 9,500 to 15,000 clones, around 91% appearing once. Sampling took place from a patient who underwent chemoradiotherapy. These receptors originate from a human donor with HPV-associated anogenital cancer. Both conserved end residues are part of each CDR3. A D gene is named only where the DNA matches it firmly. Not every row has a clone size; where given, it reads once, few, many or a size class.

len,abundance,v_gene,j_gene,d_gene,CDR3aa,CDR3nt
13,NA,TRBV29-1,TRBJ1-1,NA,CSADRGLNTEAFF,TGCAGCGCTGACCGAGGGTTGAACACTGAAGCTTTCTTT
13,NA,TRBV19,TRBJ2-7,TRBD2,CASSNSGSVEQYF,TGTGCCAGTAGTAATAGCGGGAGCGTTGAGCAGTACTTC
15,NA,TRBV2,TRBJ1-5,TRBD1,CASSRGTGDGQPQHF,TGTGCCAGCAGTAGGGGGACAGGGGATGGGCAGCCCCAGCATTTT
17,NA,TRBV19,TRBJ1-5,NA,CASSITLGFGGNQPQHF,TGTGCCAGTAGTATAACGTTGGGGTTTGGAGGCAATCAGCCCCAGCATTTT
15,NA,TRBV6-1,TRBJ1-3,NA,CASSGSTFSGNTIYF,TGTGCCAGCTCCGGGTCTACCTTCTCTGGAAACACCATATATTTT
15,NA,TRBV5-1,TRBJ1-6,NA,CASSLEGMVISPLHF,TGCGCCAGCAGCTTGGAAGGGATGGTGATTTCACCCCTCCACTTT
17,NA,TRBV15,TRBJ1-1,NA,CATRAGQGGRMNTEAFF,TGTGCCACCAGGGCCGGCCAGGGTGGTAGGATGAACACTGAAGCTTTCTTT
15,NA,TRBV4-1,TRBJ2-7,NA,CASSQESGRNYEQYF,TGCGCCAGCAGCCAAGAATCAGGGAGAAACTACGAGCAGTACTTC
14,NA,TRBV30,TRBJ1-1,TRBD1,CAWIFGQGAVGAFF,TGTGCCTGGATCTTTGGACAGGGGGCGGTCGGAGCTTTCTTT
13,NA,TRBV29-1,TRBJ2-7,NA,CSVGGLPGSEQYF,TGCAGCGTTGGGGGGCTCCCCGGGTCCGAGCAGTACTTC
16,NA,TRBV5-6,TRBJ1-6,NA,CASSLGGASYNSPLHF,TGTGCCAGCAGCTTGGGAGGGGCTTCCTATAATTCACCCCTCCACTTT
15,NA,TRBV19,TRBJ1-1,TRBD1,CASSIRGQGNTEAFF,TGTGCCAGTAGTATAAGGGGGCAGGGGAACACTGAAGCTTTCTTT
15,once,TRBV18,TRBJ2-5,TRBD1,CASSPPSGGGGTQYF,TGTGCCAGCTCACCACCTTCAGGGGGTGGAGGGACCCAGTACTTC
15,NA,TRBV2,TRBJ2-7,NA,CASSERGGGFYEQYF,TGTGCCAGCAGTGAGAGAGGTGGGGGCTTCTACGAGCAGTACTTC
14,NA,TRBV6-1,TRBJ2-5,NA,CASSTQGTQETQYF,TGTGCCAGCAGTACCCAGGGGACCCAAGAGACCCAGTACTTC
14,once,TRBV5-5,TRBJ2-3,NA,CATRTDWHTDTQYF,TGTGCCACGCGGACAGACTGGCACACAGATACGCAGTATTTT
15,NA,TRBV5-6,TRBJ2-7,TRBD2,CASSLPSGQSYEQYF,TGTGCCAGCAGCTTGCCTAGCGGGCAATCCTACGAGCAGTACTTC